The present T cell receptor (beta chain) was sequenced within a study of T cells in Graves' hyperthyroidism and ophthalmopathy (dated by TCRdb to the late 2010s). At the level of the whole study: Peripheral blood was sampled at the time of initial diagnosis, prior to any treatment. To identify TCR V-J signatures that set the groups apart, the researchers used a discovery cohort of about a hundred patients, made up of 40 to 45 with Graves' ophthalmopathy and about 55 with stable Graves' hyperthyroidism. Prospective prediction of ophthalmopathy was tested in an independent validation cohort of fewer than 20 hyperthyroidism patients and 17 patients who later progressed to ophthalmopathy. The approximately 95 discovery patients were divided at random into training and test sets in a 7:3 ratio. In six Graves' hyperthyroidism patients, the study also compared T-cell repertoires from thyroid tissue with T-cell repertoires from blood. Once sampling was done, hyperthyroidism patients were given methimazole at a starting dose of 30 mg daily, whereas ophthalmopathy patients were given high-dose intravenous methylprednisolone. TCR Vbeta CDR3 sequencing of 120 to 150 peripheral blood samples (approximately 44 ophthalmopathy, 75 or so hyperthyroidism and roughly 17 progressor patients) is reported in the paper.

Ten or more counts support this clonotype. It has no known antigen specificity. Qualities for individual bases were not recorded, and no much larger clone is one base off. Graves' hyperthyroidism was defined as stable when no progression to ophthalmopathy occurred over 18 months of follow-up. The hyperthyroidism patients were between 18 and 65 years old and newly diagnosed, with a disease duration of less than 2 months. The study excluded patients with uncontrolled infections, other autoimmune diseases, pregnancy or lactation. Diagnoses relied on clinical symptoms, serum thyroxine and TRAb, thyroid ultrasound and orbital computed tomography. PBMCs were isolated from approximately 10 ml of fresh peripheral blood by Ficoll-Paque density gradient centrifugation. Total RNA was extracted using Trizol reagent, and RNA quality was assessed on an Agilent 2100 Bioanalyzer. The TCR beta CDR3 regions were amplified from RNA transcripts. The TCR CDR3 was subjected to a first round of RT-PCR using the HTBI primer set and the Qiagen OneStep RT-PCR kit. A second multiplex PCR round built the libraries, followed by size selection and purification. Libraries were sequenced paired-end with 100 bp reads on an Illumina HiSeq2000. Processing in the source paper ran as follows. SOAPnuke was used to process the raw data, throwing out any read that contained adapters or uncalled bases, had a mean Phred below 15, or lacked an exact constant-primer or identifier match. COPE v1.2.5 was used to merge high-quality paired reads, and clonotypes were defined as unique nucleotide sequences. MiTCR v1.1 was used to align the clonotypes against IMGT TRBV, TRBD and TRBJ reference segments. The analysis was restricted to V-J combinations with a frequency above 0.0001, which together covered roughly 99% of the repertoires. The TCS score was defined as the ratio of F50 (clonal expansion) to E x V (chaos), calculated using BLOSUM62-based TCRdist between CDR3 peptides within each V-J. Welch's t-statistics and random forest reduced 500 to 550 V-J features to 10 to 15, which were used in a naive Bayes classifier (R e1071). TCRdb reprocessing: public reads trimmed at Q25 with fastp, clones called with MiXCR, in-frame beta chains kept. Rows with one shared CDR3 protein collapse into an entry with the most common genes and DNA. TCRdb's processing, not the study's, gives the V and J calls here. The sample table records a few hundred thousand distinct CDR3 sequences; 13% to 15% of these occur just once. The leading ten clones occupy around 13% of the sample.

V is pared back by 5 bases and J by 6 bases, with 16 bases lying between the germline termini. The CDR3 runs 14 residues from the cysteine to the phenylalanine. Only CDR3 DNA is held: 42 bases, read in frame from base 1. Reading the germline V gene (reference sequence) gives CDR1 PRHDT and CDR2 FYEKMQ. Points the paper makes about the study in general: During validation, the model predicted progression to ophthalmopathy a median of roughly six months ahead of onset, with almost 71% sensitivity and 72% to 80% specificity. Most expanded thyroid clonotypes (frequency above 0.001) were also detected in blood, suggesting blood repertoires may reflect thyroid immune responses. Sample size was not statistically predetermined, and investigators were not blinded to group allocation. A 13 V-J signature model separated ophthalmopathy from stable hyperthyroidism, with nearly 90% sensitivity and 81.08% specificity in cross-validation and 80%/75% in testing.

Sequencing was performed on blood. The clonotype was recovered from a woman in her forties with Graves' hyperthyroidism. The chain is assembled from TRBV13 and TRBJ1-1; the D gene is perhaps TRBD1, on 5 matching bases. The CDR3 region reads CASSPRTLGPEAFF. The nucleotide sequence reads as follows: TGTGCCAGCAGCCCCCGGACTTTGGGGCCTGAAGCTTTCTTT.